Presented here are 26 T cell receptor beta chains from one specimen sequenced in a study of blood T cell repertoires in COVID-19. Generated by immunoSEQ multiplex PCR, the TCRdb table keeps only in-frame clones and is missing some. This table has some 150,000 clones, approximately 88% appearing once. The sample was PBMCs or T cells enriched from blood (not recorded which). The receptors shown here come from a woman aged 25 to 39 with acute COVID-19.

The rearrangement uses TRBV10-3 and TRBJ1-5; D is possibly TRBD1 (6 bases). Germline loops: CDR1 ENHRY, CDR2 SYGVKD. Trimming stripped 1 base from V and 0 bases from J, with 13 bases between. The CDR3 length is 17 residues. The CDR3 DNA reads TGTGCCATCAGTGAGTACCGGACAGAAATTAGCAATCAGCCCCAGCATTTT. This gives the protein CAISEYRTEISNQPQHF.

This clone was seen a few times. The CDR3 sequence is CASSLTSGLKETQYF. CDR3 sequence (DNA): TGTGCCAGCAGCTTAACTAGCGGTCTTAAAGAGACCCAGTACTTC. This chain uses TRBV7-3 with TRBJ2-5; D perhaps matches TRBD2 (6 bases). CDR3 size: 15 residues. CDR1 SGHTA and CDR2 FQGTGA come from the germline V gene. Trimming took 0 bases from V and 3 from J, leaving 11 bases between them.

The chain links TRBV27 to TRBJ1-2, with TRBD1 identical over 8 bases. Germline V gives CDR1 MNHEY, CDR2 SMNVEV (reference sequence). With V trimmed by 5 bases and J by 7 bases, 3 bases remained unmatched. This CDR3 region has 12 residues. The CDR3 region has the DNA TGTGCCAGCAGTGCCACAGGGGGTGGCTACACCTTC. This gives the protein CASSATGGGYTF.

V is TRBV10-1 and J is TRBJ2-2, with TRBD1 matching over 11 bases. V dropped 8 bases and J dropped 4; count of bases not matched to a gene: 18. Germline loops: CDR1 WNHNN, CDR2 SYGVQD (reference sequence). The CDR3 sequence is 19 residues long. CDR3 residues: CASPRDRGSTGGSTGELFF. DNA of the CDR3: TGCGCCAGCCCCCGGGACAGGGGGTCTACGGGAGGAAGCACCGGGGAGCTGTTTTTT.

V gene TRBV9 combines with J gene TRBJ2-7; TRBD1 matches 8 bases. CDR1 is SGDLS and CDR2 is YYNGEE in the germline V gene. This CDR3 has 14 residues. Unmatched junction bases numbered 7, after V lost 2 bases and J lost 6 bases. The DNA for the CDR3 is TGTGCCAGCAGCGTGAGCCTAGGACAGGGCGAGCAGTACTTC. Translating it yields CASSVSLGQGEQYF.

The V call is TRBV3-1 (or the pseudogene TRBV3-2), the J call TRBJ2-5; 7 bases are a match to TRBD2. Germline CDR1 LGHDT, CDR2 YNNKEL (reference sequence). V shed 4 bases, J shed 2 bases, and the junction held 1 base outside the gene matches. The CDR3 extends over 13 amino acids. CDR3 amino acids: CASSLLAQETQYF. CDR3 DNA sequence: TGTGCCAGCAGCCTACTAGCGCAAGAGACCCAGTACTTC.

The chain is built from TRBV4-1 and TRBJ2-3; the match to TRBD2 covers 7 bases. The germline gives CDR1 MGHRA, CDR2 YSYEKL. V lost 4 bases, J lost 0 bases, and 10 bases stayed unmatched. The CDR3 extends over 17 amino acids. CDR3 region: CASSRTLAETSTDTQYF. The CDR3 DNA reads TGCGCCAGCAGCCGAACCCTAGCGGAAACTAGCACAGATACGCAGTATTTT.

The CDR3 region is CATKGTGGAYNEQFF. For the CDR3, the DNA is TGTGCCACCAAGGGGACAGGGGGCGCCTACAATGAGCAGTTCTTC. The chain joins TRBV15 to TRBJ2-1; TRBD1 matches at 12 bases. Germline CDR1 reads LNHNV; CDR2 reads YYDKDF (reference sequence). The CDR3 extends over 15 amino acids. J was trimmed by 2 bases and V by 7 bases; bases with no gene match: 3.

This chain connects TRBV27 to TRBJ1-5; D ambiguous. The V end lost 4 bases, the J end lost 4 bases, and 11 bases lay between the germline ends. CDR3 size: 14 residues. Germline CDR1 reads MNHEY; CDR2 reads SMNVEV (reference sequence). CDR3 protein: CASSSSVRNQPQHF. The CDR3 bases are TGTGCCAGCAGTTCCTCGGTGCGGAATCAGCCCCAGCATTTT.

This sequence joins TRBV9 and TRBJ2-7, with 7 nucleotides matching TRBD1. V shed 3 bases, J shed 6 bases, and the junction held 12 bases outside the gene matches. This CDR3 has 15 amino acids. Germline V gives CDR1 SGDLS, CDR2 YYNGEE. CDR3 sequence reads: CASSAYQTGLGEQYF. CDR3 bases: TGTGCCAGCAGCGCCTACCAGACAGGGCTCGGCGAGCAGTACTTC.

Comments on this clone: The same CDR3 is also encoded by other DNA sequences in this sample. The CDR3 sequence is CASSSGQGGNTEAFF. The CDR3, as DNA: TGTGCCAGCAGTTCAGGACAGGGCGGTAACACTGAAGCTTTCTTT. The chain uses TRBV28 and TRBJ1-1; 8 nucleotides align to TRBD1. The V segment lost 4 bases and the J segment 2 bases; nucleotides outside the gene matches: 6. The CDR3 runs 15 residues. The germline gives CDR1 MDHEN, CDR2 SYDVKM.

The V call is TRBV27, the J call TRBJ1-5, with a tentative D call TRBD1 (6 bases). The V gene lost 5 bases and the J gene lost 2 bases, with 13 bases spanning the gap. The germline V gene has CDR1 MNHEY and CDR2 SMNVEV (reference sequence). The CDR3 spans 15 residues. The CDR3 reads CASSKIQGGNQPQHF. The CDR3 nucleotides read TGTGCCAGCAGTAAGATACAGGGAGGCAATCAGCCCCAGCATTTT.

The chain has TRBV27 and TRBJ2-1; possibly TRBD2 for D (6 bases). CDR1 is MNHEY, CDR2 SMNVEV, per germline (reference sequence). The CDR3 runs to 18 residues. V was pared by 3 bases and J by 0 bases, with 18 bases between. The CDR3 sequence is CASSFLVSGGSSYNEQFF. In DNA, the CDR3 is TGTGCCAGCAGTTTTTTGGTTAGCGGAGGAAGCTCCTACAATGAGCAGTTCTTC.

This chain uses TRBV11-2 with TRBJ2-7; 10 nucleotides align to TRBD1. Germline V gene lookup returns CDR1 SGHAT and CDR2 FQNNGV. J was trimmed by 3 bases and V by 4 bases; bases with no gene match: 3. There are 14 residues in the CDR3. Here the CDR3 reads CASSWDRGIYEQYF. CDR3 bases: TGTGCCAGCAGCTGGGACAGGGGCATCTACGAGCAGTACTTC.

The chain has TRBV6-5 and TRBJ1-1, with TRBD1 matching 7 bases. The CDR3 contains 16 residues. The germline gives CDR1 MNHEY, CDR2 SVGAGI. The trim removed 2 bases at V and 0 bases at J, leaving 6 bases unmatched. The CDR3 is CASSYGQAILNTEAFF. The CDR3 DNA follows: TGTGCCAGCAGTTACGGACAGGCGATACTGAACACTGAAGCTTTCTTT.

This chain links TRBV6-5 with TRBJ1-1; D might be TRBD1 (6 bases). V gave up 8 bases and J gave up 4 bases, with 20 bases separating them. This CDR3 comprises 15 residues. Germline values: CDR1 MNHEY, CDR2 SVGAGI. The CDR3 nucleotides are TGTGCCAGCGGCTGGTACAGGGAGGGCGGCACTGAAGCTTTCTTT. Its protein is CASGWYREGGTEAFF.

The rearrangement links TRBV24-1 to TRBJ2-1, with 9 positions matching TRBD1. J gave up 10 bases and V 2 bases, and 8 bases lay outside the gene matches. The CDR3 is 15 amino acids. Germline V gene lookup returns CDR1 KGHDR and CDR2 SFDVKD. DNA of the CDR3: TGTGCCACCAGTGATTGGACAGGGGAAACAAGGGAGCAGTTCTTC. Amino acid sequence: CATSDWTGETREQFF.

This clone showed up just a few times. CDR3 sequence: CASRPGQGVNTEAFF. The CDR3 coding sequence is TGTGCCAGCAGACCGGGACAGGGAGTGAACACTGAAGCTTTCTTT. V gene TRBV7-3 combines with J gene TRBJ1-1; 9 nucleotides agree with TRBD1. The J segment lost 0 bases and the V segment lost 6 bases, leaving 5 bases of the junction unmatched. Germline V lookup: CDR1 SGHTA, CDR2 FQGTGA. This CDR3 is 15 amino acids long.

V is TRBV21-1 and J is TRBJ1-1; the DNA was not used to check the table's D call, TRBD1. TRBV21-1 corresponds to a pseudogene. This CDR3 has 19 amino acids. The CDR3 coding sequence is TGTGCCAGCAGCAAAGCGACAGGGATTCTCTCGTCACCGAACACTGAAGCTTTCTTT. Translated, it gives CASSKATGILSSPNTEAFF.

The chain has TRBV6-5 and TRBJ1-2; tentative D call: TRBD1 (6 bases). Germline V CDR1 and CDR2: MNHEY, SVGAGI. Trimming took off 5 bases at V and 5 bases at J, with 12 bases between the two ends. The CDR3 spans 13 residues. The DNA of the CDR3 is TGTGCCAGCAGTCCGGGACAAGAGTATGGCTACACCTTC. As protein: CASSPGQEYGYTF.

A few counts support this clone. The rearrangement uses TRBV25-1 and TRBJ2-1; D is undetermined. The CDR3 sequence is 11 residues long. V shed 9 bases and J shed 8 bases, with 11 bases lying between them. Germline V gene lookup returns CDR1 MGHDK and CDR2 SYGVNS. The CDR3 region has the DNA TGTGCCAGTGAATCAGGCCATGAGCAGTTCTTC. Translated, it gives CASESGHEQFF.

The chain couples TRBV9 to TRBJ2-7, with 9 bases lining up with TRBD2. Losses at the gene ends were 2 bases for V and 5 bases for J; bases not matched to a gene: 8. CDR1 and CDR2 (germline): SGDLS, YYNGEE. This CDR3 comprises 15 residues. For the CDR3, the DNA is TGTGCCAGCAGCGTTTTAGGACTAGCGATAAACGAGCAGTACTTC. This gives the protein CASSVLGLAINEQYF.

V and J are TRBV6-2 or TRBV6-3 and TRBJ2-1; tentatively, D is TRBD1 (6 bases). CDR1 and CDR2 from the germline V gene are MNHEY and SVGEGT. The CDR3 is made up of 12 amino acids. V lost 4 bases and J lost 7, with 8 bases in between. The chain's CDR3 is CASSFTGNEQFF. The DNA of the CDR3 is TGTGCCAGCAGTTTTACAGGGAATGAGCAGTTCTTC.

This clone came up once. The V and J genes are TRBV7-9 and TRBJ2-1; D unclear. The CDR3 loop spans 11 amino acids. From germline, CDR1 is SEHNR and CDR2 FQNEAQ (reference sequence). The germline V and J ends were trimmed by 3 bases and 7 bases, with 4 bases remaining between them. In DNA form, the CDR3 reads TGTGCCAGCAGCTTTCAAAATGAGCAGTTCTTC. It encodes CASSFQNEQFF.

The chain employs TRBV18 and TRBJ2-5, with D possibly matching TRBD2 (6 bases). The V end lost 2 bases, the J end lost 7 bases, and 14 bases lay between the germline ends. The CDR3 sequence is 14 residues long. Germline V gives CDR1 KGHSH, CDR2 LQKENI. The chain's CDR3 is CASSPGGGDTTQYF. CDR3 DNA: TGTGCCAGCTCACCAGGAGGAGGGGATACGACCCAGTACTTC.

J is TRBJ2-1 and V is TRBV5-1, with TRBD2 matching over 7 bases. The CDR3 totals 15 residues. V trimming: 3 bases; J trimming: 4 bases; junction bases outside the gene matches: 7. Germline CDR1 and CDR2: SGHRS and YFSETQ. The CDR3 sequence: CASSWEGGAYNEQFF. DNA of the CDR3: TGCGCCAGCAGCTGGGAGGGAGGGGCATACAATGAGCAGTTCTTC.